This T cell receptor beta chain was found in a study of T cell responses to AZD1222 COVID-19 vaccine. The CDR3 has 14 residues. Germline values: CDR1 SNHLY, CDR2 FYNNEI. Between the trimmed V and J ends, which lost 4 bases and 5 bases, there was a span of 12 bases. In the case of this clone: Its matching antigen is unknown.

General study findings and limits: Donors were chiefly white British, with a greater number of females, and clonal diversity was perhaps underestimated.

TCRdb's table, derived via immunoSEQ multiplex PCR, lists solely in-frame clones and lacks some. The data show some 180,000 clones, just under 95% seen once. This sequence originates from an adult in good health. The sequenced sample was peripheral blood, obtained on day 0 of AZD1222 vaccination. The V call is TRBV2, the J call TRBJ1-5; possible D gene TRBD1, 5 bases. The CDR3 nucleotides read TGTGCCAGCAGTGTGGTACAGGTCTATCAGCCCCAGCATTTT. Translation: CASSVVQVYQPQHF.